Below, 28 T cell receptor beta chains from the same sample are listed, as sequenced in a study of persistence of HIV-infected CD4 T cells. These TCRs' antigens remain unknown. Anti-CD3/anti-CD28 beads served as a nonspecific positive control stimulus. Responding CD4+ T cells were sorted by upregulation of both CD40 ligand and CD69. The libraries were made with immunoSEQ version 4 in survey mode. The assay was immunoSEQ multiplex PCR, and TCRdb's table has in-frame clones only and misses some. The repertoire holds 35,000 to 40,000 clones, approximately 86% seen once, with about 1.3% in the top ten. This material consisted of CD4+ T cells sorted from PBMCs after approximately 18-hour stimulation, taken from a patient who received antiretroviral therapy. These receptors were obtained from an adult man with HIV who was CMV-seropositive.

V usage is TRBV14 and J usage is TRBJ2-7, with 7 bases matching TRBD2. V lost 5 bases and J lost 2; bases outside the gene matches: 6. This CDR3 has 14 residues. Looked up from germline, CDR1 is SGHDN and CDR2 is FVKESK. CDR3 DNA sequence: TGTGCCAGCAGCTCCGGGACTAAAACCTACGAGCAGTACTTC. Translated, it gives CASSSGTKTYEQYF.

The rearrangement joins TRBV15 to TRBJ1-4; the match to TRBD1 covers 8 bases. Trimming at V came to 1 base and at J to 7 bases, leaving 8 bases not matched to a gene. CDR1 is LNHNV and CDR2 is YYDKDF in the germline V gene (reference sequence). The CDR3 runs to 16 residues. The CDR3 DNA sequence: TGTGCCACCAGCAGAGGGACAGGGCGCGGCGGTGAAAAACTGTTTTTT. It is translated as CATSRGTGRGGEKLFF.

This chain joins TRBV20-1 and TRBJ2-3, with TRBD2 identical over 10 bases. Unmatched junction bases numbered 3, after V lost 3 bases and J lost 0 bases. Germline V gene sequence: CDR1 DFQATT, CDR2 SNEGSKA (reference sequence). The CDR3 extends over 15 amino acids. DNA of the CDR3: TGCAGTGCTAGTAAACTAGCGGGAAGCACAGATACGCAGTATTTT. This gives the protein CSASKLAGSTDTQYF.

The chain has TRBV19 and TRBJ1-6; perhaps TRBD1 as D (5 bases). Germline V gene sequence: CDR1 LNHDA, CDR2 SQIVND (reference sequence). The V end was cut by 5 bases, the J end by 10 bases, with 21 bases between. The CDR3 runs to 16 residues. For the CDR3, the DNA is TGTGCCAGTAGTGCCTCATCAAGAGGGGTTCGATCACCCCTCCACTTT. Its translation is CASSASSRGVRSPLHF.

The genes are TRBV20-1 and TRBJ1-1; perhaps TRBD1 as D (6 bases). Between the trimmed V and J ends, which lost 3 bases and 1 base, there was a span of 12 bases. CDR3 size: 14 residues. Germline values: CDR1 DFQATT, CDR2 SNEGSKA (reference sequence). The CDR3 DNA is TGCAGTGCTAGTCGAACACAGGGGAACACTGAAGCTTTCTTT. This codes for CSASRTQGNTEAFF.

This chain joins TRBV16 and TRBJ1-3, with a weak D call TRBD1 (5 bases). Germline assignment: CDR1 KGHSY and CDR2 FQNENV. The CDR3 consists of 17 residues. V gave up 0 bases and J gave up 0 bases, with 12 bases separating them. The CDR3 here is CASSQSSPGNSGNTIYF. Here the CDR3 DNA reads TGTGCCAGCAGCCAATCGTCTCCAGGGAACTCTGGAAACACCATATATTTT.

V is TRBV2 and J is TRBJ1-1; 9 nucleotides line up with TRBD1. The CDR3 loop spans 12 amino acids. V lost 6 bases to trimming and J lost 11 bases; unmatched junction nucleotides: 7. The germline V gene has CDR1 SNHLY and CDR2 FYNNEI. The CDR3 DNA follows: TGTGCCAGCAGGGTACAACAGGGGGCCGCTTTCTTT. This encodes CASRVQQGAAFF.

CDR3 coding DNA: TGTGCCAGTAGTACCCGGGACAGGATAAATTCACCCCTCCACTTT. Translating gives CASSTRDRINSPLHF. The chain has TRBV19 and TRBJ1-6; 8 bases map to TRBD1. From germline, CDR1 is LNHDA and CDR2 SQIVND (reference sequence). Trimming cost V 4 bases and J 7 bases; bases outside gene matches: 6. This CDR3 has 15 residues.

The chain uses TRBV4-2 and TRBJ1-3; D gene ambiguous. Looked up from germline, CDR1 is LGHNA and CDR2 is YNFKEQ. V shed 0 bases and J shed 0 bases, with 12 bases lying between them. The CDR3 runs to 17 residues. The CDR3 DNA is TGTGCCAGCAGCCAAGAAACTGCCGGGCACTCTGGAAACACCATATATTTT. It specifies CASSQETAGHSGNTIYF.

V gene TRBV9 combines with J gene TRBJ2-5; D is possibly TRBD1 (5 bases). V was shortened by 0 bases and J by 4 bases, with 10 bases between the two germline ends. CDR1 is SGDLS and CDR2 is YYNGEE in the germline V gene. The CDR3 runs to 14 residues. CDR3 sequence reads: CASSVAGMSETQYF. The CDR3 coding sequence is TGTGCCAGCAGCGTAGCAGGGATGTCAGAGACCCAGTACTTC.

The J gene is TRBJ1-5, the V gene TRBV6-2 or TRBV6-3, with D possibly being TRBD1 (6 bases). CDR3 length: 16 residues. Germline lookup yields CDR1 MNHEY and CDR2 SVGEGT. V was cut by 5 bases and J by 5 bases, with 19 bases left in between. DNA for the CDR3: TGTGCCAGCAGTCGGAACAGGGATATAGCGGATCAGCCCCAGCATTTT. Translating gives CASSRNRDIADQPQHF.

The chain is built from TRBV7-6 and TRBJ2-7, with D perhaps assigned TRBD1 or TRBD2 (5 bases each). The CDR3 runs to 12 residues. Germline CDR1 is SGHVS and CDR2 is FNYEAQ. Trimming left V 4 bases short and J 6 bases short, with 10 bases between. CDR3 residues: CASSSGRSEQYF. The CDR3 DNA is TGTGCCAGCAGCTCGGGACGAAGCGAGCAGTACTTC.

The chain employs TRBV27 and TRBJ1-2; D is perhaps TRBD1 (6 bases). The ends were cut back, 5 bases at V and 5 bases at J, with 15 bases in the middle. Per germline, CDR1 MNHEY and CDR2 SMNVEV (reference sequence). There are 14 residues in the CDR3. The CDR3 DNA sequence: TGTGCCAGCAGTGAATACCGGGACAAATATGGCTACACCTTC. It specifies CASSEYRDKYGYTF.

The rearrangement joins TRBV6-5 to TRBJ1-3; no reliable D call. V dropped 11 bases and J dropped 1 base, with 15 bases sitting between them. The CDR3 runs to 14 residues. From germline, CDR1 is MNHEY and CDR2 SVGAGI. DNA of the CDR3: TGTGCCGCAGCCCGAGGGATATCTGGAAACACCATATATTTT. The encoded protein is CAAARGISGNTIYF.

This chain connects TRBV10-1 to TRBJ2-2, with D uncertain. The germline gives CDR1 WNHNN, CDR2 SYGVQD (reference sequence). This CDR3 has 12 residues. V was pared by 2 bases and J by 6 bases, with 4 bases between. CDR3 DNA sequence: TGCGCCAGCAGTGAGGGCCCCGGGGAGCTGTTTTTT. This encodes CASSEGPGELFF.

The rearrangement uses TRBV18 and TRBJ2-7; either TRBD1 or TRBD2 may fit D (5 bases each). CDR1 is KGHSH and CDR2 is LQKENI in the germline V gene. Trimming stripped 3 bases from V and 2 bases from J, with 8 bases between. The CDR3 runs 13 residues. CDR3 nucleotide sequence: TGTGCCAGCTCACCGGGACCAACCTACGAGCAGTACTTC. Its protein is CASSPGPTYEQYF.

The gene calls are TRBV12-3 or TRBV12-4 and TRBJ2-2; D ambiguous. V was shortened by 8 bases and J by 4 bases, with 11 bases between the two germline ends. The CDR3 sequence is 13 residues long. The CDR3 protein is CASDRLGTGELFF. The CDR3 bases are TGTGCCAGCGACCGCCTCGGCACCGGGGAGCTGTTTTTT.

In DNA form, the CDR3 reads TGTGCCAGCAGCCAAGATGGAGGCAGACTCTACACCTTC. Protein: CASSQDGGRLYTF. The rearrangement links TRBV4-2 to TRBJ1-2, with D unresolved. The CDR3 totals 13 residues. The ends were cut back, 0 bases at V and 10 bases at J, with 12 bases in the middle. Germline V gene sequence: CDR1 LGHNA, CDR2 YNFKEQ.

The chain is built from TRBV11-2 and TRBJ1-1, with a weak D call TRBD1 (5 bases). The germline CDR1 and CDR2 sequences are SGHAT and FQNNGV. The CDR3 consists of 12 residues. V was trimmed by 5 bases and J by 5 bases, leaving 9 bases between them. The CDR3 loop reads CASSPGGTEAFF. The CDR3 nucleotides are TGTGCCAGCAGCCCCGGGGGAACTGAAGCTTTCTTT.

The CDR3 DNA sequence: TGTGCCAGCAGCCCCCCCGGGACAGCCCCCGGGGAGCTGTTTTTT. Its translation: CASSPPGTAPGELFF. This chain joins TRBV7-2 and TRBJ2-2; 7 bases match TRBD1. The CDR3 runs 15 residues. J gave up 6 bases and V 5 bases, and 9 bases lay outside the gene matches. CDR1 is SGHTA and CDR2 is FQGNSA in the germline V gene.

The chain links TRBV11-3 to TRBJ2-1, with D uncertain. CDR1 and CDR2 from the germline V gene are SGHNT and YENEEA. Trimming cost V 3 bases and J 10 bases, with 13 bases left between them. This CDR3 comprises 13 residues. The CDR3 DNA is TGTGCCAGCAGCTTGAACCGCTTGGGGGAGCAGTTCTTC. It encodes CASSLNRLGEQFF.

The DNA of the CDR3 is TGTGCCACCAGCAGAGATCGACAGCGAACTAATGAAAAACTGTTTTTT. Encoded protein: CATSRDRQRTNEKLFF. The chain employs TRBV15 and TRBJ1-4, with TRBD1 as a possible D gene (5 bases). Trimming removed 0 bases at V and 1 base at J, with 9 bases between. The CDR3 extends over 16 amino acids. Germline V gives CDR1 LNHNV, CDR2 YYDKDF (reference sequence).

The J gene is TRBJ1-1, the V gene TRBV28, with TRBD1 matching over 7 bases. The germline CDR1 and CDR2 sequences are MDHEN and SYDVKM. This CDR3 is built from 13 residues. V shed 4 bases, J shed 10 bases, and the junction held 9 bases outside the gene matches. CDR3 region: CASSWGGGLGAFF. CDR3 in DNA: TGTGCCAGCAGTTGGGGAGGGGGCCTGGGAGCTTTCTTT.

The V and J genes are TRBV25-1 and TRBJ2-3; 8 bases match TRBD2. This CDR3 has 18 amino acids. Trimming at V came to 0 bases and at J to 10 bases, leaving 18 bases not matched to a gene. Germline V gives CDR1 MGHDK, CDR2 SYGVNS. CDR3 in DNA: TGTGCCAGCAGTGAATACCTCAGGACGGGAGGGCACTCTTCTCCGCAGTATTTT. Its translation: CASSEYLRTGGHSSPQYF.

The V and J genes are TRBV27 and TRBJ1-1, with D possibly matching TRBD1 (6 bases). V gave up 4 bases and J gave up 0 bases, with 12 bases separating them. The CDR3 is made up of 15 amino acids. Germline CDR1 MNHEY, CDR2 SMNVEV (reference sequence). The CDR3 loop reads CASSSRQVMNTEAFF. The DNA for the CDR3 is TGTGCCAGCAGTTCCCGACAGGTTATGAACACTGAAGCTTTCTTT.

V and J are TRBV5-1 and TRBJ2-7; 7 bases fit TRBD1. This CDR3 is built from 14 residues. With 4 bases clipped from V and 2 bases from J, the junction kept 6 bases outside the gene matches. The germline gives CDR1 SGHRS, CDR2 YFSETQ. This CDR3 is CASSLGQSTYEQYF. The CDR3 DNA reads TGCGCCAGCAGCCTGGGACAGTCCACCTACGAGCAGTACTTC.

This clone was observed once. The chain links TRBV27 to TRBJ2-7; D is unresolved. Germline loops: CDR1 MNHEY, CDR2 SMNVEV (reference sequence). V lost 5 bases to trimming and J lost 6 bases, with 14 bases between them. The CDR3 has 13 amino acids. DNA for the CDR3: TGTGCCAGCAGTCAAAGGACGGTTACCGAGCAGTACTTC. Residues: CASSQRTVTEQYF.

This chain joins TRBV29-1 and TRBJ1-6; no definite D call. Germline lookup yields CDR1 SQVTM and CDR2 ANQGSEA. Trimming stripped 4 bases from V and 4 bases from J, with 8 bases between. CDR3 length: 13 amino acids. The CDR3 coding sequence is TGCAGCGTTGCTGGCAATTATAATTCACCCCTCCACTTT. It codes for CSVAGNYNSPLHF.